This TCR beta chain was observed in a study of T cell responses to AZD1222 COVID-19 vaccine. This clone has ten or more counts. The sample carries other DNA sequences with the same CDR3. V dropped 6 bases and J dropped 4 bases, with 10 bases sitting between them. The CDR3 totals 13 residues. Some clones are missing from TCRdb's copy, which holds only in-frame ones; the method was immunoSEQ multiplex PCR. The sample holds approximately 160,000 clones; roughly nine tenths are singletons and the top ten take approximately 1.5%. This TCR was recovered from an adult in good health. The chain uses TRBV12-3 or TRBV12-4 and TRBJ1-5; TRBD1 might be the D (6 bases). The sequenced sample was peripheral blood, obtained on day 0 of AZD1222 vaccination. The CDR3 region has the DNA TGTGCCAGCAGGACAGGAAGTAATCAGCCCCAGCATTTT. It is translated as CASRTGSNQPQHF.